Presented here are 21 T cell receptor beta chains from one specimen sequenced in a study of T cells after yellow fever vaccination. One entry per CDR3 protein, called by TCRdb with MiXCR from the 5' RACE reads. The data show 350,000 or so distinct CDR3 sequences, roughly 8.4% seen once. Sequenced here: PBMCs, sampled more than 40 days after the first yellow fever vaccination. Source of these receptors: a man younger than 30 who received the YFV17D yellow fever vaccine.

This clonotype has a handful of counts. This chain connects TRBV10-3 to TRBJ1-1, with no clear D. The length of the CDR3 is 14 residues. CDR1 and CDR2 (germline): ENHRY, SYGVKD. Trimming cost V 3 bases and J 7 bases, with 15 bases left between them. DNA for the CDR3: TGTGCCATCAGTGACGGCAGGAGCTTATATGAAGCTTTCTTT. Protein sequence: CAISDGRSLYEAFF.

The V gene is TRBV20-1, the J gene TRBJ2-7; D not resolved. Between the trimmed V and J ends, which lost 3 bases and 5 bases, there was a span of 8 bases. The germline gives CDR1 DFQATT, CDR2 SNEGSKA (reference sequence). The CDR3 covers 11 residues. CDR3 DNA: TGCAGTGCTAGCCCCGGGCACGAGCAGTACGTC. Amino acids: CSASPGHEQYV.

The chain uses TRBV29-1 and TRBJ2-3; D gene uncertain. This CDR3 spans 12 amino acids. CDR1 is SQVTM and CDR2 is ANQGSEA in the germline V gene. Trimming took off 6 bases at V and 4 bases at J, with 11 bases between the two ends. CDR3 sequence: CSVPKSPDTQYF. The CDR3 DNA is TGCAGCGTGCCTAAGTCCCCAGATACGCAGTATTTT.

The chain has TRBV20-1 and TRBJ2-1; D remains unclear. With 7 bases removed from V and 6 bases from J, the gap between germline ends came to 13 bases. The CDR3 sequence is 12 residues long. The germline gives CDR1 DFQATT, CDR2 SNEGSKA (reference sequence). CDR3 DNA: TGCAGTGTTGCCTCAAGGGCCAATGAGCAGTTCTTC. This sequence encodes CSVASRANEQFF.

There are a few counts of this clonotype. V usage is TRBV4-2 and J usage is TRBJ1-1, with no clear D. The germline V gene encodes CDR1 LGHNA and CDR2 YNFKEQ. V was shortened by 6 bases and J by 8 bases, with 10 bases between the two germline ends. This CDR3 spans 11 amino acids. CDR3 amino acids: CASSKGAEAFF. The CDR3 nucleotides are TGTGCCAGCAGTAAGGGAGCAGAAGCTTTCTTT.

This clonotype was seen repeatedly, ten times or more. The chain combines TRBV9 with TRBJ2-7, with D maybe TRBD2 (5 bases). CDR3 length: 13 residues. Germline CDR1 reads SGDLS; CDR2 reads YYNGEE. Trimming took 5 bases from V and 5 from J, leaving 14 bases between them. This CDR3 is CASSAGSGDEQYF. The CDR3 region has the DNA TGTGCCAGCAGTGCGGGCAGTGGGGACGAGCAGTACTTC.

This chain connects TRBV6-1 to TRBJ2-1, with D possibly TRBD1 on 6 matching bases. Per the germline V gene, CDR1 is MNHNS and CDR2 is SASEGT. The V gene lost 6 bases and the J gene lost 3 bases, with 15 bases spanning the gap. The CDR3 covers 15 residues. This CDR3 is CASSPGTSFYNEQFF. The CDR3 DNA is TGTGCCAGCAGCCCCGGGACAAGCTTCTACAATGAGCAGTTCTTC.

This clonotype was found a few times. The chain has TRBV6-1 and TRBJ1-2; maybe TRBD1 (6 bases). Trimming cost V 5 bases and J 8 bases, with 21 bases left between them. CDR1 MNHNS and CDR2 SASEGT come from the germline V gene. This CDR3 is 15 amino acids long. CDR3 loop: CASSPRADSIRGYTF. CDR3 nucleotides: TGTGCCAGCAGTCCCCGTGCGGACAGTATAAGGGGCTACACCTTC.

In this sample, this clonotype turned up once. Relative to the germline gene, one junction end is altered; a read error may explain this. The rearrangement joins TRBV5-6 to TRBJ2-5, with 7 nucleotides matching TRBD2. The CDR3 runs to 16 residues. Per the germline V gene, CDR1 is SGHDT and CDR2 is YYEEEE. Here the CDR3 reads CAISWTDGGGQETQYF. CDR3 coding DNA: TGTGCCATCAGCTGGACTGATGGGGGGGGTCAAGAGACCCAGTACTTC.

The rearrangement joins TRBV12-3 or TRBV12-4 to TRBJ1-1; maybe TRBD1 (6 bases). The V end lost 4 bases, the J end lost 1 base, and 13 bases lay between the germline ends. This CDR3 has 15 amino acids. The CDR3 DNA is TGTGCCAGCAGTTCTCGGCGGGGGCAGAACACTGAAGCTTTCTTT. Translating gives CASSSRRGQNTEAFF.

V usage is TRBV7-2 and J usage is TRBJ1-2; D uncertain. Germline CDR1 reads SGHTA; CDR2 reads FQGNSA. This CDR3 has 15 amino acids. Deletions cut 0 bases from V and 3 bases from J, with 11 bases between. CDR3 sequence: CASSLAAGADYGYTF. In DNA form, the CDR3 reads TGTGCCAGCAGCTTAGCGGCGGGAGCGGACTATGGCTACACCTTC.

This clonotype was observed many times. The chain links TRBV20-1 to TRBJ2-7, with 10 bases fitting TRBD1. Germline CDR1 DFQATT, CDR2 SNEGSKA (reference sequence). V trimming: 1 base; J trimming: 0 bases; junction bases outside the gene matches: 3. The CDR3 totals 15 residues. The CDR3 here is CSARGTGGFSYEQYF. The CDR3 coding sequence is TGCAGTGCTAGAGGGACAGGGGGTTTCTCCTACGAGCAGTACTTC.

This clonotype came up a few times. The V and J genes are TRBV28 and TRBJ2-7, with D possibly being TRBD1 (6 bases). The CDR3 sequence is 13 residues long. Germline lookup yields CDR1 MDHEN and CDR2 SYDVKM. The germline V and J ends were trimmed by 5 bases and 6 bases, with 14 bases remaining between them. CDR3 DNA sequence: TGTGCCAGCAGTAAGACACAGGGTCGCGAGCAGTACGTC. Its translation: CASSKTQGREQYV.

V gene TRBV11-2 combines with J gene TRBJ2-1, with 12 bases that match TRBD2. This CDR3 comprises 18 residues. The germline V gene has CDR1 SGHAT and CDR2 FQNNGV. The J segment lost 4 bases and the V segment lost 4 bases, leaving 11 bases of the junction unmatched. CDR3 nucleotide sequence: TGTGCCAGCAGCTCGCTCCGCGGCCTAGCGGGGGGGTACAATGAGCAGTTCTTC. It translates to CASSSLRGLAGGYNEQFF.

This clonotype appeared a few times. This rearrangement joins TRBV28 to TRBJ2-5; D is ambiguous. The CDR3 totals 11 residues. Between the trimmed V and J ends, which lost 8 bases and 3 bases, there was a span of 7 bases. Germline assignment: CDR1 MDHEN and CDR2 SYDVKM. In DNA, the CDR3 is TGTGCCAGCCATGGGGAAGAGACCCAGTACTTC. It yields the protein CASHGEETQYF. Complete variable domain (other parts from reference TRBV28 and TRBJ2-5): DVKVTQSSRYLVKRTGEKVFLECVQDMDHENMFWYRQDPGLGLRLIYFSYDVKMKEKGDIPEGYSVSREKKERFSLILESASTNQTSMYLCASHGEETQYFGPGTRLLVL.

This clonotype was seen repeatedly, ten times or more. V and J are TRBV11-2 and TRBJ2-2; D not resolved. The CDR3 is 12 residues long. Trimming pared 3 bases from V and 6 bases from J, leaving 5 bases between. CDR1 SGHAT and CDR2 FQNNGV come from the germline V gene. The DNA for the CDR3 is TGTGCCAGCAGCTTTCAGTCCGGGGAGCTGTTTTTT. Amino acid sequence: CASSFQSGELFF.

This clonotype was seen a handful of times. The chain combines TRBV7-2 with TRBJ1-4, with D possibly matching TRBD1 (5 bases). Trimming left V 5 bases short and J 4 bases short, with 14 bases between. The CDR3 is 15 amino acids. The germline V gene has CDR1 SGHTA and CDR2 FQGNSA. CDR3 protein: CASSPRGVDNEKLFF. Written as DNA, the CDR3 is TGTGCCAGCAGCCCACGGGGGGTTGATAATGAAAAACTGTTTTTT. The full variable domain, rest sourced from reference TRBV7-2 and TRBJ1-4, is GAGVSQSPSNKVTEKGKDVELRCDPISGHTALYWYRQSLGQGLEFLIYFQGNSAPDKSGLPSDRFSAERTGGSVSTLTIQRTQQEDSAVYLCASSPRGVDNEKLFFGSGTQLSVL.

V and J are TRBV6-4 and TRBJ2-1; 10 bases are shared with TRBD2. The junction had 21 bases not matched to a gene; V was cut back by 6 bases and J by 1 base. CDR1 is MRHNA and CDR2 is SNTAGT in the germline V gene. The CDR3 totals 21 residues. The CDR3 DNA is TGTGCCAGCAGCCAGGGGTACAGGGTAGACGGGACTAGCGAGTCCTACAATGAGCAGTTCTTC. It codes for CASSQGYRVDGTSESYNEQFF.

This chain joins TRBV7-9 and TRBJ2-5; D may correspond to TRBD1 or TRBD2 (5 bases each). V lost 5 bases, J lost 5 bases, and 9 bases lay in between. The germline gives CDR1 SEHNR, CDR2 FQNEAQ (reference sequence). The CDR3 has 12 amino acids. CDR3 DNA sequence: TGTGCCAGCAGCGGTTGGGGGGAGACCCAGTACTTC. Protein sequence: CASSGWGETQYF.

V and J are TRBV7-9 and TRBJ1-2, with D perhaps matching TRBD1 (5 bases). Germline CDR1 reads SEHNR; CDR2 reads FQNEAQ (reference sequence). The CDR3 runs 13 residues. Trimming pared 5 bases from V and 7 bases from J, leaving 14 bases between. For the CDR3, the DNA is TGTGCCAGCAGCCTAGGGGAATCTGGTGGCTACACCTTC. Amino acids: CASSLGESGGYTF.

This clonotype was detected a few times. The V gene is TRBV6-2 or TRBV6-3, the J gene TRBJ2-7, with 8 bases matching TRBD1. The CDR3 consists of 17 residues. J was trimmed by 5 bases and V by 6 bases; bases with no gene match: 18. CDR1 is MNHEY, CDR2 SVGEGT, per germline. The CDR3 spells CASRSPLAGTGLHEQYF. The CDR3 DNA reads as TGTGCCAGCAGATCACCCCTGGCCGGGACAGGACTCCACGAGCAGTACTTC.